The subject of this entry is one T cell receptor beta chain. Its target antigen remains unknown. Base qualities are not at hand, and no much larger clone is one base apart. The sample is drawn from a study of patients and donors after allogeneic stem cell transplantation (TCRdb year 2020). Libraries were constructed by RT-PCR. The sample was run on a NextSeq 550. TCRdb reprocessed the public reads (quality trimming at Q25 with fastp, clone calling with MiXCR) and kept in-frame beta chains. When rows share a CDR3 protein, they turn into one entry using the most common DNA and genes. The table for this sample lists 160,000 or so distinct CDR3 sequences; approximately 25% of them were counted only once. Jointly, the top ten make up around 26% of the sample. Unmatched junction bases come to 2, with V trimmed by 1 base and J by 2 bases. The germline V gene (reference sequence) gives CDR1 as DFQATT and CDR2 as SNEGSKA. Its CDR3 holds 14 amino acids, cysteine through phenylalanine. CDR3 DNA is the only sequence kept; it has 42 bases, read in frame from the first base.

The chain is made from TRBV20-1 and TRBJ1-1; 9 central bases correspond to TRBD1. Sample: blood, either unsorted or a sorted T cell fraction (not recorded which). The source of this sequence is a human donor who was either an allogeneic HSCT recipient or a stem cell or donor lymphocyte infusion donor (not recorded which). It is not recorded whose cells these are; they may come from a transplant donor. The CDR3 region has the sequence CSARGGQGNTEAFF. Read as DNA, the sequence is TGCAGTGCTAGAGGGGGACAGGGAAACACTGAAGCTTTCTTT.